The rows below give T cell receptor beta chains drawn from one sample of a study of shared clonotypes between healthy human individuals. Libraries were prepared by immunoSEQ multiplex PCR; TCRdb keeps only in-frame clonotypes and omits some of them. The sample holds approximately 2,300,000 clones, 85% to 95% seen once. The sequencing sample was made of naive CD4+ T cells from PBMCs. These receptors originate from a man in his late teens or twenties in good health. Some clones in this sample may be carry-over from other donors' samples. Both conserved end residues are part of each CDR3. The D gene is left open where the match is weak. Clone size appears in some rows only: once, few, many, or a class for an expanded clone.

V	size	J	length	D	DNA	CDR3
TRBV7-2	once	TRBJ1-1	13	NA	TGTGCCAGCAGCTTAGACAGGTCGGCTGAAGCTTTCTTT	CASSLDRSAEAFF
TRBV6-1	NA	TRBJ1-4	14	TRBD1	TGTGCCAGCAGTGCACAGGGGGTCGGAGAAAAACTGTTTTTT	CASSAQGVGEKLFF
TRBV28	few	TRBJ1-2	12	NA	TGTGCCAGCAGTTTCGGGGGCTATGGCTACACCTTC	CASSFGGYGYTF
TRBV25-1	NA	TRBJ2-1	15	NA	TGTGCCAGCAGTTCTCTCCGGGGACACCGCAATGAGCAGTTCTTC	CASSSLRGHRNEQFF
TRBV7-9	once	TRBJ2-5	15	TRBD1	TGTGCCAGCAGCACGTACAGGGGGCGGATAGAGACCCAGTACTTC	CASSTYRGRIETQYF
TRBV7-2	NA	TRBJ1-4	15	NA	TGTGCCAGCAGCTTACAGCTTGCCATGAACGAAAAACTGTTTTTT	CASSLQLAMNEKLFF
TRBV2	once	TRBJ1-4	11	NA	TGTGCCAGCAGTGGTAATGAAAAACTGTTTTTT	CASSGNEKLFF
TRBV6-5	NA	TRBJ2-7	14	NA	TGTGCCAGCAGTTACTCATACAGCAGCTACGAGCAGTACTTC	CASSYSYSSYEQYF
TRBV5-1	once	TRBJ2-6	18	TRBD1	TGCGCCAGCAGCGATGACAGGGGGCTTTCATCTGGGGCCAACGTCCTGACTTTC	CASSDDRGLSSGANVLTF
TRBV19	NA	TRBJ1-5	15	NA	TGTGCCAGTAGTATAAAGCAGGGTCCCAATCAGCCCCAGCATTTT	CASSIKQGPNQPQHF
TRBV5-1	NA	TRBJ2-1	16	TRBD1	TGCGCCAGCAGCTATCTTGCCGGGACAGGCATAAATGAGCAGTTCTTC	CASSYLAGTGINEQFF
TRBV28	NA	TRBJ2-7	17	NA	TGTGCCAGCAGTTTAATAGGACACCCCGCTTCAGGCTACGAGCAGTACTTC	CASSLIGHPASGYEQYF
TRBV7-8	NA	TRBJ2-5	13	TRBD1	TGTGCCAGCAGCCGACAGGGAAGGGAGACCCAGTACTTC	CASSRQGRETQYF
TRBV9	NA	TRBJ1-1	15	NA	TGTGCCAGCAGCGTAGTAAGTGATATGAACACTGAAGCTTTCTTT	CASSVVSDMNTEAFF
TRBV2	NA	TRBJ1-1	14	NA	TGTGCCAGCAGTCCCTCGACCTACCTAACTGAAGCTTTCTTT	CASSPSTYLTEAFF
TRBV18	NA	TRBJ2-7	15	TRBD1	TGTGCCAGCTCACCACGGACAGGGGGGACCTACGAGCAGTACTTC	CASSPRTGGTYEQYF
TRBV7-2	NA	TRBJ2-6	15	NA	TGTGCCAGCAGCTTAGGTCTGACTGGGGCCAACGTCCTGACTTTC	CASSLGLTGANVLTF
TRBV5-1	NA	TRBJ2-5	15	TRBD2	TGCGCCAGCAGCTTGGATCGCACTAGCGGAGAGACCCAGTACTTC	CASSLDRTSGETQYF
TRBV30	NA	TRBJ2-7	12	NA	TGTGCCTGGAGTCTCAGGGGGGCCGAGCAGTACTTC	CAWSLRGAEQYF
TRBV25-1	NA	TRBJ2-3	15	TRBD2	TGTGCCAGCACCTCTAGCGGGATTTACGCAGATACGCAGTATTTT	CASTSSGIYADTQYF
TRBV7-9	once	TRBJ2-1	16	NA	TGTGCCAGCAGCTTAAAGGGCATCCCATCCTACAATGAGCAGTTCTTC	CASSLKGIPSYNEQFF
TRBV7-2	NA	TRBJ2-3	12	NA	TGTGCCAGCAGCTCCGGCCTAGATACGCAGTATTTT	CASSSGLDTQYF
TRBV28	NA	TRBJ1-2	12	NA	TGTGCCAGCAGTGCCCAGCACTATGGCTACACCTTC	CASSAQHYGYTF
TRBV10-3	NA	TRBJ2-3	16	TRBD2	TGTGCCATCAGTGAGTCGGGGCGGGGGGGGCCAGATACGCAGTATTTT	CAISESGRGGPDTQYF
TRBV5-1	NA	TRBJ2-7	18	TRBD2	TGCGCCAGCAGCTTGGGGGGACTAGCGGGAGGTGGTGTGGACGAGCAGTACTTC	CASSLGGLAGGGVDEQYF
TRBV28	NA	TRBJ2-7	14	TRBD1	TGTGCCAGCAGTTTTCCGGGACAGACCTACGAGCAGTACTTC	CASSFPGQTYEQYF
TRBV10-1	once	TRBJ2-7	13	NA	TGCGCCAGCAGTGAGTCGGGCCGCTACGAGCAGTACTTC	CASSESGRYEQYF
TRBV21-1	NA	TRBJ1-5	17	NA	TGTGCCAGCAGCTCCCGGGACAGGGGGCGCCCCTATCAGCCCCAGCATTTT	CASSSRDRGRPYQPQHF
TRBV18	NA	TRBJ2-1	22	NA	TGTGCCAGCTCCTCTCGCGCCAATACTAGCCCAGGGTTGTCAATGGGATACAATGAGCAGTTCTTC	CASSSRANTSPGLSMGYNEQFF
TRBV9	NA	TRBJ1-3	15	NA	TGTGCCAGCAGCGTAGAGGCCAGTTACGGAAACACCATATATTTT	CASSVEASYGNTIYF
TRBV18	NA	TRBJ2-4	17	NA	TGTGCCAGCTCACCGCAAGACAGGGGAGCGGGAGGTATCATTCAGTACTTC	CASSPQDRGAGGIIQYF
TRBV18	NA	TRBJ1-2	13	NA	TGTGCCAGCTCACTGGACGGCGATTATGGCTACACCTTC	CASSLDGDYGYTF
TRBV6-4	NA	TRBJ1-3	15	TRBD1	TGTGCCGGGACCGGACAGGATAGGTCTGGAAACACCATATATTTT	CAGTGQDRSGNTIYF
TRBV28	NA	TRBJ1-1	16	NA	TGTGCCAGCAGTTCCCTTTCTCGCGGGGAGAACACTGAAGCTTTCTTT	CASSSLSRGENTEAFF
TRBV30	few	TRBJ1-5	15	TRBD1	TGTGCCTGGAGTACCGGGACAGGGAGCAATCAGCCCCAGCATTTT	CAWSTGTGSNQPQHF
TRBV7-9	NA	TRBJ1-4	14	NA	TGTGCCAGCAGCTTAGCGCTAAGCGGAGAAGAACTGTTTTTT	CASSLALSGEELFF